The next 12 T cell receptor beta chains were all read from a single sample in a study of CD8+ T cells in alopecia areata. RNA extraction and reverse transcription yielded cDNA as sequencing template. The data were produced by immunoSEQ multiplex PCR, yet TCRdb's version contains in-frame clones alone and is incomplete. The table has more than 150,000 clones, 50% to 60% seen once. The specimen comprised CD4+ T cells sorted from blood, sampled at week 0. The receptors derive from a human donor with alopecia areata.

There are a few counts of this clone. The chain couples TRBV29-1 to TRBJ2-1; unclear D gene. This CDR3 has 13 residues. Trimming took 2 bases from V and 5 from J, leaving 10 bases between them. Looked up from germline, CDR1 is SQVTM and CDR2 is ANQGSEA. CDR3 amino acids: CSVELTINNEQFF. The CDR3 nucleotides are TGCAGCGTTGAACTAACTATTAACAATGAGCAGTTCTTC.

V gene TRBV5-6 combines with J gene TRBJ1-1; D possibly corresponds to TRBD1 (5 bases). The germline V gene has CDR1 SGHDT and CDR2 YYEEEE. V lost 4 bases and J 2 bases, leaving 9 bases between the germline ends. The CDR3 runs to 13 residues. The CDR3 sequence: CASSHDRNTEAFF. The CDR3 DNA sequence: TGTGCCAGCAGCCACGACAGAAACACTGAAGCTTTCTTT. Drawing the rest from reference TRBV5-6 and TRBJ1-1, the complete variable domain is DAGVTQSPTHLIKTRGQQVTLRCSPKSGHDTVSWYQQALGQGPQFIFQYYEEEERQRGNFPDRFSGHQFPNYSSELNVNALLLGDSALYLCASSHDRNTEAFFGQGTRLTVV.

This clone showed up just a few times. The chain recombines TRBV6-1 with TRBJ2-5, with TRBD1 as a possible D gene (5 bases). The CDR3 is 13 residues long. With 6 bases removed from V and 2 bases from J, the gap between germline ends came to 10 bases. Germline assignment: CDR1 MNHNS and CDR2 SASEGT. CDR3 sequence (DNA): TGTGCCAGCAGCCCTGCAGGGCAAGAGACCCAGTACTTC. It translates to CASSPAGQETQYF.

This rearrangement joins TRBV7-2 to TRBJ2-7; no firm D call. Trimming left V 2 bases short and J 3 bases short, with 8 bases between. This CDR3 has 13 amino acids. Germline V CDR1 and CDR2: SGHTA, FQGNSA. The CDR3 DNA follows: TGTGCCAGCAGCTTAAGACAAAACTACGAGCAGTACTTC. Encoded protein: CASSLRQNYEQYF.

This clone appeared a single time. The CDR3 nucleotides are TGCAGCGTTGAAGATCAGGCTCAGACCCTGTATGGCTACACCTTC. Translating it yields CSVEDQAQTLYGYTF. The V and J genes are TRBV29-1 and TRBJ1-2; no definite D call. Per germline, CDR1 SQVTM and CDR2 ANQGSEA. V was shortened by 0 bases and J by 5 bases, with 16 bases between the two germline ends. The length of the CDR3 is 15 residues.

The chain joins TRBV15 to TRBJ1-2; D unresolved. V shed 1 base and J shed 4 bases, with 10 bases lying between them. The CDR3 loop spans 14 amino acids. The germline V gene encodes CDR1 LNHNV and CDR2 YYDKDF (reference sequence). The CDR3 nucleotides are TGTGCCACCAGCAGAGGATTAACTGGCTATGGCTACACCTTC. Translating it yields CATSRGLTGYGYTF.

The chain uses TRBV6-5 and TRBJ2-5; tentative D call: TRBD2 (5 bases). CDR3 length: 14 amino acids. Per the germline V gene, CDR1 is MNHEY and CDR2 is SVGAGI. V gave up 2 bases and J gave up 5 bases, with 12 bases separating them. CDR3 sequence (DNA): TGTGCCAGCAGTTACCAACGTGGCGGGGAGACCCAGTACTTC. Translated, it gives CASSYQRGGETQYF.

This clone was counted a few times. The J gene is TRBJ1-1, the V gene TRBV15; a possible D gene is TRBD1 (6 bases). The CDR3 spans 14 residues. Germline V gene lookup returns CDR1 LNHNV and CDR2 YYDKDF (reference sequence). V was cut by 0 bases and J by 7 bases, with 12 bases left in between. In DNA, the CDR3 is TGTGCCACCAGCAGAGATCTAGGGACAATTGAAGCTTTCTTT. This translates into CATSRDLGTIEAFF.

The chain employs TRBV5-1 and TRBJ2-2, with D hard to call. The CDR3 is 11 amino acids. The V end was cut by 8 bases, the J end by 7 bases, with 9 bases between. The germline V gene has CDR1 SGHRS and CDR2 YFSETQ. CDR3 residues: CASRDDGELFF. In DNA, the CDR3 is TGCGCCAGTAGAGACGACGGGGAGCTGTTTTTT.

The CDR3, as DNA: TGTGCCTGGAGTGTGGGGGGAATCGGCGAGCAGTTCTTC. Encoded protein: CAWSVGGIGEQFF. This rearrangement joins TRBV30 to TRBJ2-1; maybe TRBD2 (6 bases). Germline-derived CDR1 and CDR2 are GTSNPN and SVGIG (reference sequence). This CDR3 region has 13 residues. V was shortened by 0 bases and J by 10 bases, with 13 bases between the two germline ends.

This sequence joins TRBV5-6 and TRBJ2-1; 9 bases agree with TRBD2. V lost 5 bases to trimming and J lost 11 bases; unmatched junction nucleotides: 17. This CDR3 is 16 amino acids long. Per germline, CDR1 SGHDT and CDR2 YYEEEE. The CDR3 bases are TGTGCCAGCAGAGCCCTCGGGACTAGCAGTCGCGAGCAGCAGTTCTTC. Translated, it gives CASRALGTSSREQQFF.

This clone came up a few times. The rearrangement uses TRBV5-6 and TRBJ2-3; D perhaps matches TRBD1 (5 bases). The germline V gene has CDR1 SGHDT and CDR2 YYEEEE. The CDR3 length is 13 residues. Trimming left V 3 bases short and J 6 bases short, with 11 bases between. The CDR3 sequence is CASSSPGLDTQYF. The CDR3 nucleotides are TGTGCCAGCAGCTCCCCAGGGCTTGATACGCAGTATTTT.